The 27 T cell receptor beta chains below were found in one sample sequenced in a study of OX40 agonist ivuxolimab in advanced cancers. Sequenced by immunoSEQ multiplex PCR; TCRdb stores in-frame clones only, minus some. This repertoire shows 70,000 or so clones, about 94% found once; its top ten account for 7.6%. The specimen comprised CD4+ or CD8+ T cells sorted from blood, sampled in a trial of the OX40 agonist ivuxolimab. These receptors came from an adult with an advanced solid tumor such as melanoma, head and neck, liver or kidney cancer.

The rearrangement joins TRBV29-1 to TRBJ2-7; 7 nucleotides match TRBD1. V shed 1 base and J 4 bases; nucleotides not matched to a gene: 13. This CDR3 is 16 amino acids long. Germline lookup yields CDR1 SQVTM and CDR2 ANQGSEA. CDR3 loop: CSVEGLETGTRYEQYF. Written as DNA, the CDR3 is TGCAGCGTTGAAGGGTTAGAGACAGGGACAAGGTACGAGCAGTACTTC.

V and J are TRBV9 and TRBJ2-5; 8 bases match TRBD1. The V segment lost 4 bases and the J segment 4 bases; nucleotides outside the gene matches: 6. This CDR3 region has 14 residues. Germline V gene lookup returns CDR1 SGDLS and CDR2 YYNGEE. CDR3 region: CASSPQGARETQYF. The CDR3 DNA reads TGTGCCAGCAGCCCGCAGGGGGCTCGAGAGACCCAGTACTTC.

The chain recombines TRBV6-4 with TRBJ1-5; possibly TRBD1 for D (6 bases). With 4 bases removed from V and 1 base from J, the gap between germline ends came to 17 bases. Per germline, CDR1 MRHNA and CDR2 SNTAGT. This CDR3 is built from 17 residues. The DNA for the CDR3 is TGTGCCAGCAGTGCAAACAGGGACGAGTGGAGCAATCAGCCCCAGCATTTT. The encoded protein is CASSANRDEWSNQPQHF.

V is TRBV4-3 and J is TRBJ2-7; D possibly corresponds to TRBD2 (6 bases). Germline V gene sequence: CDR1 LGHNA, CDR2 YSLEER. V was pared by 2 bases and J by 3 bases, with 11 bases between. The CDR3 totals 14 residues. CDR3 protein: CASSQTGLSYEQYF. The DNA for the CDR3 is TGCGCCAGCAGCCAAACGGGACTCAGCTACGAGCAGTACTTC.

The CDR3 spells CASSLRQGAYGYTF. CDR3 bases: TGTGCCAGCAGTCTCCGACAGGGAGCGTATGGCTACACCTTC. V is TRBV27 and J is TRBJ1-2; 7 positions agree with TRBD1. The CDR3 extends over 14 amino acids. Germline loops: CDR1 MNHEY, CDR2 SMNVEV (reference sequence). Germline trimming cut 5 bases from V and 5 bases from J; bases unmatched to any gene: 8.

This clone was counted between two and nine times. The V gene is TRBV4-2, the J gene TRBJ1-5; D is possibly TRBD1 (5 bases). There are 14 residues in the CDR3. CDR1 and CDR2 (germline): LGHNA, YNFKEQ. The ends were cut back, 1 base at V and 2 bases at J, with 6 bases in the middle. The CDR3 spells CASSQVQGNQPQHF. Here the CDR3 DNA reads TGTGCCAGCAGCCAAGTACAGGGCAATCAGCCCCAGCATTTT.

The chain uses TRBV27 and TRBJ1-3, with 7 bases that match TRBD1. Trimming removed 8 bases from V and 3 bases from J; junction bases left unmatched: 4. Germline lookup yields CDR1 MNHEY and CDR2 SMNVEV (reference sequence). This CDR3 is 13 amino acids long. Here the CDR3 reads CASPRTGGNTIYF. CDR3 DNA sequence: TGTGCCAGCCCCAGGACAGGTGGAAACACCATATATTTT.

The V gene is TRBV5-1, the J gene TRBJ1-1; TRBD1 matches 10 bases. Germline loops: CDR1 SGHRS, CDR2 YFSETQ. CDR3 length: 14 residues. Trimming at V came to 5 bases and at J to 1 base, leaving 2 bases not matched to a gene. CDR3 residues: CASSWTGGNTEAFF. The DNA for the CDR3 is TGCGCCAGCAGTTGGACAGGGGGGAACACTGAAGCTTTCTTT.

This clone was counted a single time. The chain is built from TRBV30 and TRBJ1-2; TRBD1 matches 9 bases. V shed 5 bases, J shed 6 bases, and the junction held 4 bases outside the gene matches. Germline values: CDR1 GTSNPN, CDR2 SVGIG (reference sequence). There are 12 residues in the CDR3. DNA of the CDR3: TGTGCCTGGCCGGGACAGGGAAATGGCTACACCTTC. This codes for CAWPGQGNGYTF.

The chain couples TRBV14 to TRBJ1-2, with D tentatively TRBD1 (5 bases). V lost 1 base, J lost 6 bases, and 18 bases lay in between. Germline CDR1 reads SGHDN; CDR2 reads FVKESK. This CDR3 comprises 16 residues. The CDR3 nucleotides are TGTGCCAGCAGCCAAGCTCCCCCCAGGGTGAGGGATGGCTACACCTTC. Translated, it gives CASSQAPPRVRDGYTF.

The chain links TRBV23-1 to TRBJ2-2, with a possible D match to TRBD1 (6 bases). TRBV23-1 is given ORF status, its function remaining uncertain. Trimming left V 3 bases short and J 7 bases short, with 9 bases between. This CDR3 region has 13 residues. CDR3 coding DNA: TGCGCCAGCAGTCAGGGGGCGGGCGGGGAGCTGTTTTTT. It is translated as CASSQGAGGELFF.

V gene TRBV7-6 combines with J gene TRBJ2-7; perhaps D is TRBD1 or TRBD2 (5 bases each). Germline lookup yields CDR1 SGHVS and CDR2 FNYEAQ. Trimming shortened V by 1 base and J by 7 bases, and 14 bases separated the two germline ends. The CDR3 length is 14 residues. The CDR3: CASSLGGRKPEQYF. The DNA for the CDR3 is TGTGCCAGCAGCTTAGGGGGACGGAAACCTGAGCAGTACTTC.

The V gene is TRBV2, the J gene TRBJ1-6; no clear D gene. The CDR3 has 17 amino acids. The germline V and J ends were trimmed by 6 bases and 4 bases, with 19 bases remaining between them. Germline V CDR1 and CDR2: SNHLY, FYNNEI. DNA of the CDR3: TGTGCCAGCAGATATCCGGGCCTGGAATTTTATAATTCACCCCTCCACTTT. Protein product: CASRYPGLEFYNSPLHF. The full variable domain, completed using reference TRBV2 and TRBJ1-6, is EPEVTQTPSHQVTQMGQEVILRCVPISNHLYFYWYRQILGQKVEFLVSFYNNEISEKSEIFDDQFSVERPDGSNFTLKIRSTKLEDSAMYFCASRYPGLEFYNSPLHFGNGTRLTVT.

CDR3 protein: CASSQKPGPTYEQYF. The CDR3 DNA follows: TGTGCCAGCAGCCAGAAACCGGGACCAACCTACGAGCAGTACTTC. The chain has TRBV7-3 and TRBJ2-5; D possibly uses TRBD1 or TRBD2 (5 bases each). Gene TRBJ2-7 matches the end of the DNA better, so the J call may be wrong. The CDR3 length is 15 residues. Germline V gene data show CDR1 as SGHTA and CDR2 as FQGTGA.

In nucleotides, the CDR3 is TGTGCCAGTAGTATTCGGGGCGAAAACTACGAGCAGTACTTC. It translates to CASSIRGENYEQYF. V usage is TRBV19 and J usage is TRBJ2-7; possibly TRBD1 or TRBD2 for D (5 bases each). CDR3 size: 14 residues. Trimming left V 3 bases short and J 3 bases short, with 12 bases between. The germline V gene has CDR1 LNHDA and CDR2 SQIVND (reference sequence).

The V and J genes are TRBV5-1 and TRBJ2-7; maybe TRBD1 (6 bases). Trimming pared 4 bases from V and 3 bases from J, leaving 26 bases between. Germline V lookup: CDR1 SGHRS, CDR2 YFSETQ. CDR3 length equals 18 residues. The CDR3 protein is CASSVQYRDTVKYYEQYF. The CDR3 bases are TGCGCCAGCAGCGTCCAATATCGGGACACGGTCAAGTACTACGAGCAGTACTTC.

This chain links TRBV7-9 with TRBJ1-1; 7 bases align to TRBD1. After removal of 5 bases from V and 4 bases from J, the junction contained 10 bases not matched to a gene. This CDR3 has 15 residues. The germline V gene encodes CDR1 SEHNR and CDR2 FQNEAQ (reference sequence). The CDR3 here is CASSLNQGDGTEAFF. The CDR3 DNA is TGTGCCAGCAGCCTCAACCAGGGGGATGGCACTGAAGCTTTCTTT.

The chain combines TRBV27 with TRBJ1-1, with D possibly matching TRBD1 (5 bases). Trimming pared 4 bases from V and 3 bases from J, leaving 18 bases between. This CDR3 region has 16 residues. Looked up from germline, CDR1 is MNHEY and CDR2 is SMNVEV (reference sequence). The CDR3 loop reads CASSSHRGGGYTEAFF. CDR3 nucleotides: TGTGCCAGCAGTTCCCACCGTGGGGGGGGTTACACTGAAGCTTTCTTT.

This rearrangement joins TRBV4-1 to TRBJ1-1; no clear D. The ends were cut back, 0 bases at V and 1 base at J, with 9 bases in the middle. The CDR3 extends over 15 amino acids. Germline V gene lookup returns CDR1 MGHRA and CDR2 YSYEKL. CDR3 in DNA: TGCGCCAGCAGCCAAGAAGGTCACGGGAACACTGAAGCTTTCTTT. Translation gives CASSQEGHGNTEAFF.

The CDR3, as DNA: TGTGCCTGGAGTGGAAGCAATCAGCCCCAGCATTTT. Its protein is CAWSGSNQPQHF. The gene calls are TRBV30 and TRBJ1-5; D gene uncertain. V dropped 1 base and J dropped 1 base, with 2 bases sitting between them. Germline CDR1 is GTSNPN and CDR2 is SVGIG (reference sequence). CDR3 length: 12 amino acids.

The genes are TRBV30 and TRBJ1-5; 10 nucleotides match TRBD1. This CDR3 has 14 residues. Germline trimming cut 4 bases from V and 6 bases from J; bases unmatched to any gene: 6. Germline V lookup: CDR1 GTSNPN, CDR2 SVGIG (reference sequence). CDR3 amino acids: CAWTPGQGSQPQHF. The CDR3 coding sequence is TGTGCCTGGACACCGGGACAGGGGTCTCAGCCCCAGCATTTT.

This clone was seen more than once but under ten times. Other DNA variants within this sample encode the same CDR3. V and J are TRBV11-2 and TRBJ2-7; D possibly uses TRBD1 or TRBD2 (5 bases each). CDR3 length: 12 residues. Deletions cut 1 base from V and 6 bases from J, with 7 bases between. The germline V gene has CDR1 SGHAT and CDR2 FQNNGV. DNA of the CDR3: TGTGCCAGCAGCTTAGGAGGGGTCGAGCAGTACTTC. Translating gives CASSLGGVEQYF.

The rearrangement uses TRBV6-5 and TRBJ2-2; no reliable D call. Germline V CDR1 and CDR2: MNHEY, SVGAGI. The CDR3 length is 13 residues. V was trimmed by 6 bases and J by 8 bases, leaving 13 bases between them. The CDR3 sequence is CASSPFDWGELFF. The CDR3 region has the DNA TGTGCCAGCAGCCCCTTCGATTGGGGGGAGCTGTTTTTT.

V gene TRBV11-2 combines with J gene TRBJ1-1; TRBD1 matches at 7 bases. From germline, CDR1 is SGHAT and CDR2 FQNNGV. Trimming cost V 5 bases and J 8 bases; bases outside gene matches: 8. The CDR3 runs to 13 residues. The CDR3 spells CASSPSDRNEAFF. The CDR3 region has the DNA TGTGCCAGCAGCCCCTCGGACAGGAACGAAGCTTTCTTT. The full variable domain, completed using reference TRBV11-2 and TRBJ1-1, is EAGVAQSPRYKIIEKRQSVAFWCNPISGHATLYWYQQILGQGPKLLIQFQNNGVVDDSQLPKDRFSAERLKGVDSTLKIQPAKLEDSAVYLCASSPSDRNEAFFGQGTRLTVV.

In the case of this clone: This sample includes further DNA sequences coding for the same CDR3. This chain links TRBV7-9 with TRBJ1-2; possibly TRBD1 for D (5 bases). The germline V gene has CDR1 SEHNR and CDR2 FQNEAQ (reference sequence). The CDR3 totals 16 residues. V lost 5 bases and J lost 8, with 24 bases in between. The CDR3 region has the DNA TGTGCCAGCAGCCAAGGAGGGCAGGGCTTACCTATAGGCTACACCTTC. This codes for CASSQGGQGLPIGYTF.

The chain is built from TRBV2 and TRBJ2-7; TRBD1 might be the D (5 bases). V was clipped by 7 bases and J by 3 bases, with 25 bases between them. The CDR3 is made up of 17 amino acids. Germline V gene sequence: CDR1 SNHLY, CDR2 FYNNEI. Here the CDR3 reads CASIQGTGSYRVYEQYF. The CDR3 bases are TGTGCCAGCATTCAGGGAACAGGTTCCTACCGGGTCTACGAGCAGTACTTC.

The chain joins TRBV5-5 to TRBJ1-5, with a possible D match to TRBD1 (5 bases). Trimming shortened V by 3 bases and J by 6 bases, and 22 bases separated the two germline ends. The CDR3 covers 17 residues. Germline lookup yields CDR1 SGHKS and CDR2 YYEKEE (reference sequence). The CDR3 DNA follows: TGTGCCAGCAGCTCATACTTGTCCAGGGAGGTAGGTCAGCCCCAGCATTTT. It encodes CASSSYLSREVGQPQHF.